The next 14 T cell receptor beta chains were all read from a single sample in a study of cytomegalovirus exposure and HLA in healthy donors. It was with 60 Vbeta and 13 Jbeta primers that the PCR ran. Profiled with immunoSEQ multiplex PCR; TCRdb holds only in-frame clones, not every one. The data show over 150,000 clones, with 70% to 85% seen just once and 3.7% held by the top ten. The specimen was PBMCs. The receptor set was obtained from a young man in good health and CMV-seropositive.

The chain employs TRBV2 and TRBJ2-3; 11 bases match TRBD2. The junction had 5 bases not matched to a gene; V was cut back by 7 bases and J by 2 bases. Germline V gene sequence: CDR1 SNHLY, CDR2 FYNNEI. The CDR3 has 15 amino acids. The CDR3, as DNA: TGTGCCAGCACCGGGACTAGCGGATACACAGATACGCAGTATTTT. Residues: CASTGTSGYTDTQYF.

This chain connects TRBV28 to TRBJ1-1, with D possibly matching TRBD1 (6 bases). Per the germline V gene, CDR1 is MDHEN and CDR2 is SYDVKM. Between the trimmed V and J ends, which lost 2 bases and 0 bases, there was a span of 10 bases. CDR3 length: 15 residues. CDR3 loop: CASSLSTGMNTEAFF. In DNA form, the CDR3 reads TGTGCCAGCAGTTTAAGTACAGGGATGAACACTGAAGCTTTCTTT.

V and J are TRBV30 and TRBJ2-7; D not certain. This CDR3 comprises 12 residues. V was shortened by 5 bases and J by 0 bases, with 8 bases between the two germline ends. Germline-derived CDR1 and CDR2 are GTSNPN and SVGIG (reference sequence). CDR3: CAWGRLSYEQYF. The CDR3 DNA sequence: TGTGCCTGGGGCCGCCTCTCCTACGAGCAGTACTTC.

This rearrangement joins TRBV19 to TRBJ2-7; no definite D call. This CDR3 is built from 15 residues. V dropped 6 bases and J dropped 0 bases, with 15 bases sitting between them. The V gene's germline CDR1 is LNHDA and CDR2 SQIVND (reference sequence). The CDR3 DNA reads as TGTGCCAGTAGCGAATCTTCCCGTAGCTCCTACGAGCAGTACTTC. Its translation: CASSESSRSSYEQYF.

Points on this clone: The same CDR3 is also encoded by other DNA sequences in this sample. This chain connects TRBV29-1 to TRBJ2-7; D is possibly TRBD1 (5 bases). V was trimmed by 1 base and J by 2 bases, leaving 9 bases between them. CDR3 length: 13 residues. Germline loops: CDR1 SQVTM, CDR2 ANQGSEA. DNA of the CDR3: TGCAGCGTTGAAGGTACAGGTGCCTACGAGCAGTACTTC. This gives the protein CSVEGTGAYEQYF.

V gene TRBV27 combines with J gene TRBJ2-7; D not certain. V was trimmed by 5 bases and J by 3 bases, leaving 5 bases between them. CDR1 is MNHEY and CDR2 is SMNVEV in the germline V gene (reference sequence). CDR3 length equals 11 residues. The CDR3 DNA sequence: TGTGCCAGCAGTACCTACTACGAGCAGTACTTC. It specifies CASSTYYEQYF.

In the case of this clone: Other DNA variants within this sample encode the same CDR3. This sequence joins TRBV28 and TRBJ1-5, with D possibly matching TRBD1 (5 bases). The CDR3 is made up of 13 amino acids. From germline, CDR1 is MDHEN and CDR2 SYDVKM. Deletions cut 2 bases from V and 6 bases from J, with 8 bases between. DNA for the CDR3: TGTGCCAGCAGTTTACGGGGGTTTCAGCCCCAGCATTTT. Amino acids: CASSLRGFQPQHF.

A word on this clone: Other nucleotide sequences from this sample produce the same CDR3. The V call is TRBV13, the J call TRBJ1-2, with 7 bases matching TRBD1. In germline, CDR1 is PRHDT, CDR2 FYEKMQ (reference sequence). Unmatched junction bases numbered 8, after V lost 3 bases and J lost 4 bases. This CDR3 is 15 amino acids long. CDR3 protein: CASSLGQGQVYGYTF. DNA for the CDR3: TGTGCCAGCAGCTTGGGCCAAGGACAGGTCTATGGCTACACCTTC. Looking up the rest from reference TRBV13 and TRBJ1-2 gives the full variable domain: AAGVIQSPRHLIKEKRETATLKCYPIPRHDTVYWYQQGPGQDPQFLISFYEKMQSDKGSIPDRFSAQQFSDYHSELNMSSLELGDSALYFCASSLGQGQVYGYTFGSGTRLTVV.

The V gene is TRBV2, the J gene TRBJ1-1, with 9 bases fitting TRBD1. The CDR3 loop spans 14 amino acids. With V trimmed by 6 bases and J by 4 bases, 6 bases remained unmatched. Germline CDR1 SNHLY, CDR2 FYNNEI. CDR3: CASREQGASTEAFF. CDR3 DNA sequence: TGTGCCAGCAGGGAACAGGGGGCCAGCACTGAAGCTTTCTTT. Supplemented by reference TRBV2 and TRBJ1-1, the full variable domain reads EPEVTQTPSHQVTQMGQEVILRCVPISNHLYFYWYRQILGQKVEFLVSFYNNEISEKSEIFDDQFSVERPDGSNFTLKIRSTKLEDSAMYFCASREQGASTEAFFGQGTRLTVV.

The rearrangement links TRBV11-2 to TRBJ2-7, with a possible D match to TRBD2 (7 bases). This CDR3 is 13 amino acids long. The germline CDR1 and CDR2 sequences are SGHAT and FQNNGV. Trimming stripped 2 bases from V and 6 bases from J, with 11 bases between. CDR3 DNA: TGTGCCAGCAGCTTATTGGCGGGGGCCGAGCAGTACTTC. Translated, it gives CASSLLAGAEQYF.

The genes are TRBV10-1 and TRBJ1-1; 8 bases map to TRBD1. Germline V gene sequence: CDR1 WNHNN, CDR2 SYGVQD (reference sequence). The CDR3 is 15 amino acids. Trimming removed 8 bases from V and 4 bases from J; junction bases left unmatched: 12. Here the CDR3 DNA reads TGCGCCAGCTCCCAGGCAGGGGGCGTGTGCACTGAAGCTTTCTTT. The encoded protein is CASSQAGGVCTEAFF.

This chain joins TRBV7-9 and TRBJ1-5, with a tentative D call TRBD1 (5 bases). Germline V gene data show CDR1 as SEHNR and CDR2 as FQNEAQ (reference sequence). This CDR3 spans 16 amino acids. Trimming pared 1 base from V and 3 bases from J, leaving 13 bases between. In nucleotides, the CDR3 is TGTGCCAGCAGCTTAGGGGCGGGGGATGTCAATCAGCCCCAGCATTTT. It codes for CASSLGAGDVNQPQHF. The full variable domain, with the rest looked up from reference TRBV7-9 and TRBJ1-5, is DTGVSQNPRHKITKRGQNVTFRCDPISEHNRLYWYRQTLGQGPEFLTYFQNEAQLEKSRLLSDRFSAERPKGSFSTLEIQRTEQGDSAMYLCASSLGAGDVNQPQHFGDGTRLSIL.

The gene calls are TRBV10-3 and TRBJ1-1, with 9 bases lining up with TRBD1. Unmatched junction bases numbered 7, after V lost 5 bases and J lost 3 bases. Germline V gives CDR1 ENHRY, CDR2 SYGVKD. This CDR3 comprises 15 residues. Written as DNA, the CDR3 is TGTGCCATCAGTTCCATGGACAGGGGCTACACTGAAGCTTTCTTT. It encodes CAISSMDRGYTEAFF.

This clone occurred a few times. The V gene is TRBV15, the J gene TRBJ2-5, with D possibly TRBD2 on 9 matching bases. V was trimmed by 3 bases and J by 7 bases, leaving 33 bases between them. The CDR3 has 20 amino acids. The V gene's germline CDR1 is LNHNV and CDR2 YYDKDF (reference sequence). The CDR3 DNA reads TGTGCCACCAGCAGTAGAGTAACAGGGGGAAGTAGCGGGGGCCTGGGGACCCAGTACTTC. It encodes CATSSRVTGGSSGGLGTQYF. Filled out from reference TRBV15 and TRBJ2-5, the complete variable domain reads DAMVIQNPRYQVTQFGKPVTLSCSQTLNHNVMYWYQQKSSQAPKLLFHYYDKDFNNEADTPDNFQSRRPNTSFCFLDIRSPGLGDTAMYLCATSSRVTGGSSGGLGTQYFGPGTRLLVL.